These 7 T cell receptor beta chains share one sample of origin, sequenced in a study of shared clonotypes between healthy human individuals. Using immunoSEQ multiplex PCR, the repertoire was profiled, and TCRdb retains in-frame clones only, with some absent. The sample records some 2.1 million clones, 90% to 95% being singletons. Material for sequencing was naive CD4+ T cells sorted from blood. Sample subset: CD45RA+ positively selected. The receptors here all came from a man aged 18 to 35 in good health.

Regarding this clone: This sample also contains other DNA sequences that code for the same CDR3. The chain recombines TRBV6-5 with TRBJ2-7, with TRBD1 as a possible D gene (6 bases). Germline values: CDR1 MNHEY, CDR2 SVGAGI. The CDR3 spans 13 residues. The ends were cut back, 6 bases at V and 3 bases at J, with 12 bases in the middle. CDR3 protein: CASSRQVNYEQYF. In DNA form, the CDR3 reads TGTGCCAGCAGCCGACAGGTGAACTACGAGCAGTACTTC.

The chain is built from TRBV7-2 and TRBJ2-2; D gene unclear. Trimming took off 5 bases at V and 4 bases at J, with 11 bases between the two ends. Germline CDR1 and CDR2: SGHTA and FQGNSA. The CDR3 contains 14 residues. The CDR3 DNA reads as TGTGCCAGCAGCCGTCTAGAATCCACCGGGGAGCTGTTTTTT. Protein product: CASSRLESTGELFF.

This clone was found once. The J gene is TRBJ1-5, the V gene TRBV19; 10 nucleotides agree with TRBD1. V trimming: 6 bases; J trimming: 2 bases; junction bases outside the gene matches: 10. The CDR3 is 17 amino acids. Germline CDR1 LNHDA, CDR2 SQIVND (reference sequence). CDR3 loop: CASSKETGGFGNQPQHF. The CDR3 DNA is TGTGCCAGTAGCAAGGAGACAGGGGGCTTTGGCAATCAGCCCCAGCATTTT.

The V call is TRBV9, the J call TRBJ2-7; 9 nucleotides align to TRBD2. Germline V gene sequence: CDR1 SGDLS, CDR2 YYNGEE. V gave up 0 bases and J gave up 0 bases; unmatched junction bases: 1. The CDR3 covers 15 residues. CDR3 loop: CASSVDSGSSYEQYF. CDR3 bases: TGTGCCAGCAGCGTAGATAGCGGGAGCTCCTACGAGCAGTACTTC.

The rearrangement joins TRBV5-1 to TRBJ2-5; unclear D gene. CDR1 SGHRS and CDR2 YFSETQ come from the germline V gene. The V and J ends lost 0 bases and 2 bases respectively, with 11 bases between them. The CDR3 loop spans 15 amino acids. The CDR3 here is CASSLGGRIQETQYF. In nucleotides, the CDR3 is TGCGCCAGCAGCTTGGGAGGCAGGATTCAAGAGACCCAGTACTTC.

DNA for the CDR3: TGTGCCAGCAGCTTAGGGGAATCGGCGATTGGCTCTGGAAACACCATATATTTT. Translation: CASSLGESAIGSGNTIYF. This chain uses TRBV7-9 with TRBJ1-3, with D uncertain. Between the trimmed V and J ends, which lost 1 base and 0 bases, there was a span of 16 bases. This CDR3 has 18 amino acids. Germline CDR1 is SEHNR and CDR2 is FQNEAQ (reference sequence).

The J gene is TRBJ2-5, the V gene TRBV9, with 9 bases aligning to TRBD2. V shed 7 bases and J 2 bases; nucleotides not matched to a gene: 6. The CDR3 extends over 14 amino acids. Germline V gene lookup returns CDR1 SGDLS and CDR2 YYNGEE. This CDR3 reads CASGRSGGQETQYF. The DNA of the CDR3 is TGTGCCAGCGGTCGGAGCGGGGGGCAAGAGACCCAGTACTTC.